The 9 T cell receptor beta chains below were found in one sample sequenced in a study of T-cell reconstitution after alpha-beta-depleted transplantation in children. Preparing the TCRbeta library involved the use of unique molecular identifiers. TCRdb called the PCR reads again in MiXCR, with one record for every CDR3 protein. The sample records some 200,000 distinct CDR3 sequences, approximately 9.7% being singletons. Sequenced here: PBMCs from the stem cell graft donor, sampled from the stem cell graft. The receptors were gathered from a human donor who donated a stem cell graft to a child with SCID.

The sample holds many counts of this clonotype. In nucleotides, the CDR3 is TGCGCCAGCAGCTTGGTCCCAGAATTAGGCTACGAGCAGTACTTC. Its protein is CASSLVPELGYEQYF. V gene TRBV5-1 combines with J gene TRBJ2-7, with D hard to call. CDR3 length: 15 residues. V was pared by 0 bases and J by 3 bases, with 13 bases between. Germline V gene lookup returns CDR1 SGHRS and CDR2 YFSETQ. Filled out from reference TRBV5-1 and TRBJ2-7, the complete variable domain reads KAGVTQTPRYLIKTRGQQVTLSCSPISGHRSVSWYQQTPGQGLQFLFEYFSETQRNKGNFPGRFSGRQFSNSRSEMNVSTLELGDSALYLCASSLVPELGYEQYFGPGTRLTVT.

This clonotype was observed at least ten times. The chain couples TRBV12-3 or TRBV12-4 to TRBJ1-6, with TRBD1 identical over 7 bases. V shed 3 bases and J 9 bases; nucleotides not matched to a gene: 5. This CDR3 is 14 amino acids long. The CDR3 protein is CASSFDRVTSPLHF. The CDR3 coding sequence is TGTGCCAGCAGTTTTGACAGGGTAACTTCACCCCTCCACTTT.

This clonotype was seen repeatedly, ten times or more. Here the CDR3 reads CASSLGLLSYNEQFF. CDR3 in DNA: TGCGCCAGCAGCCTGGGACTACTCTCCTACAATGAGCAGTTCTTC. The rearrangement links TRBV5-1 to TRBJ2-1; 7 bases line up with TRBD2. Germline values: CDR1 SGHRS, CDR2 YFSETQ. Trimming cost V 4 bases and J 0 bases; bases outside gene matches: 4. CDR3 size: 15 residues.

This clonotype was picked up a small number of times. The chain recombines TRBV12-3 or TRBV12-4 with TRBJ2-7; D is uncertain. Trimming shortened V by 1 base and J by 3 bases, and 7 bases separated the two germline ends. The CDR3 has 13 amino acids. The CDR3 DNA sequence: TGTGCCAGCAGTTTAGATAGTCTCTACGAGCAGTACTTC. As protein: CASSLDSLYEQYF.

This clonotype was detected many times. This chain connects TRBV9 to TRBJ2-2, with D possibly TRBD2 on 5 matching bases. V lost 0 bases and J 5 bases, leaving 5 bases between the germline ends. The CDR3 is 13 residues long. The germline CDR1 and CDR2 sequences are SGDLS and YYNGEE. The CDR3 coding sequence is TGTGCCAGCAGCGTAGCGGGGACCGGGGAGCTGTTTTTT. Amino acid sequence: CASSVAGTGELFF.

This clonotype came up a few times. This chain connects TRBV6-5 to TRBJ2-1; D perhaps matches TRBD1 (8 bases). V gave up 0 bases and J gave up 3 bases, with 18 bases separating them. Germline-derived CDR1 and CDR2 are MNHEY and SVGAGI. CDR3 length: 18 amino acids. The CDR3 sequence is CASSYSSTGGTGYNEQFF. The CDR3 coding sequence is TGTGCCAGCAGTTACTCGAGTACCGGGGGGACAGGCTACAATGAGCAGTTCTTC.

This clonotype was recorded many times. The CDR3 loop reads CASSLAEGTEAFF. DNA for the CDR3: TGTGCCAGCAGTTTGGCTGAGGGAACTGAAGCTTTCTTT. The J gene is TRBJ1-1, the V gene TRBV12-3 or TRBV12-4; D call uncertain. V was trimmed by 3 bases and J by 5 bases, leaving 10 bases between them. The CDR3 is 13 residues long.

Only a few counts were recorded for this clonotype. The rearrangement links TRBV5-1 to TRBJ2-1, with 12 bases aligning to TRBD2. The CDR3 loop spans 17 amino acids. Trimming cost V 0 bases and J 2 bases; bases outside gene matches: 3. CDR1 is SGHRS, CDR2 YFSETQ, per germline. The CDR3 sequence: CASSLAPSGGAYNEQFF. CDR3 in DNA: TGCGCCAGCAGCTTGGCGCCTAGCGGGGGGGCCTACAATGAGCAGTTCTTC.

This clonotype was observed at least ten times. J is TRBJ2-5 and V is TRBV7-8; tentatively, D is TRBD1 or TRBD2 (5 bases each). Trimming cost V 2 bases and J 7 bases, with 20 bases left between them. Germline assignment: CDR1 SGHVS and CDR2 FQNEAQ. There are 16 residues in the CDR3. CDR3 DNA sequence: TGTGCCAGCAGCTTACCGGCTTGGGGACGGAGTGGGACCCAGTACTTC. Translation: CASSLPAWGRSGTQYF. Variable domain in full (rest from reference TRBV7-8 and TRBJ2-5): GAGVSQSPRYKVAKRGQDVALRCDPISGHVSLFWYQQALGQGPEFLTYFQNEAQLDKSGLPSDRFFAERPEGSVSTLKIQRTQQEDSAVYLCASSLPAWGRSGTQYFGPGTRLLVL.